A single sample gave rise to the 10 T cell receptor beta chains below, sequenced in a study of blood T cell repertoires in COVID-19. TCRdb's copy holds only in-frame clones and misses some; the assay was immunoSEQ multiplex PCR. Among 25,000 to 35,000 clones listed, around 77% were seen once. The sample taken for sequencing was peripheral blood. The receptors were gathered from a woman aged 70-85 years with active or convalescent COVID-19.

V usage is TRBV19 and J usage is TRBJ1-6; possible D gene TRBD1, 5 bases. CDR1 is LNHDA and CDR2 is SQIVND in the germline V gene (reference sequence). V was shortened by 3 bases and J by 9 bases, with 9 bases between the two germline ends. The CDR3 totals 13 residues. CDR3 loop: CASSIGTGSPLHF. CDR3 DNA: TGTGCCAGTAGTATCGGTACAGGTTCACCCCTCCACTTT.

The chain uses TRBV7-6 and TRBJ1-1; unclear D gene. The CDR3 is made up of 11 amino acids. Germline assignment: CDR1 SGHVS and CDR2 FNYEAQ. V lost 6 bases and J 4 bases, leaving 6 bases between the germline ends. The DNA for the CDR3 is TGTGCCAGCAGGTCCCTCACTGAAGCTTTCTTT. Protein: CASRSLTEAFF. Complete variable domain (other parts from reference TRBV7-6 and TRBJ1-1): GAGVSQSPRYKVTKRGQDVALRCDPISGHVSLYWYRQALGQGPEFLTYFNYEAQQDKSGLPNDRFSAERPEGSISTLTIQRTEQRDSAMYRCASRSLTEAFFGQGTRLTVV.

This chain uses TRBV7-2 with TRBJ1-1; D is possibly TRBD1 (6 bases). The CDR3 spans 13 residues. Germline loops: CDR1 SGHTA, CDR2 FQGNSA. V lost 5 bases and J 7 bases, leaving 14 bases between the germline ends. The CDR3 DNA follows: TGTGCCAGCAGCCAAACCGGGACAATTGAAGCTTTCTTT. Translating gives CASSQTGTIEAFF.

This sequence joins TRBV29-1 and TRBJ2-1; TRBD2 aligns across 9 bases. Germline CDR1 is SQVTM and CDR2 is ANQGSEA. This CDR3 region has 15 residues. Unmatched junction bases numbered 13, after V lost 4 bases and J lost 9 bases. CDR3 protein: CSVAGASGTRGEQFF. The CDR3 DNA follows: TGCAGCGTTGCAGGGGCTAGCGGGACCCGCGGTGAGCAGTTCTTC.

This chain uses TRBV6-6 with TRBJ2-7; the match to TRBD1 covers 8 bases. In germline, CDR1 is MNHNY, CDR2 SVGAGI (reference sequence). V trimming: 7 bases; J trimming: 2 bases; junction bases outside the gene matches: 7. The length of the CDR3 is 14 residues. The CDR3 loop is CASNERDRTYEQYF. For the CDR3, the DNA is TGTGCCAGCAATGAAAGGGACAGGACCTACGAGCAGTACTTC.

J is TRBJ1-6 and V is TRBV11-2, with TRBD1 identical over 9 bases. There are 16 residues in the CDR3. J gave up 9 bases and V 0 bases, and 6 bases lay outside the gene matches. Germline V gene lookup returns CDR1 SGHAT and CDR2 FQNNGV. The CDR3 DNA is TGTGCCAGCAGCTTAGACCGGGGACAGGGAAGTTCACCCCTCCACTTT. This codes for CASSLDRGQGSSPLHF.

As DNA, the CDR3 is TGTGCCTTGGGGACAGTACCCTACGAGCAGTACTTC. Its translation: CALGTVPYEQYF. The genes are TRBV2 and TRBJ2-7; TRBD1 aligns across 7 bases. Germline CDR1 SNHLY, CDR2 FYNNEI. CDR3 length equals 12 residues. V was pared by 11 bases and J by 2 bases, with 6 bases of the junction left unmatched.

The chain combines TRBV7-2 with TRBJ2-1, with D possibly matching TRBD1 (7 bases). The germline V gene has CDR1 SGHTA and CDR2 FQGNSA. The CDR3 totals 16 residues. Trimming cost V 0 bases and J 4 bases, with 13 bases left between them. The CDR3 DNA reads TGTGCCAGCAGCTTAGCCGGAGGGGGCCCTTACAATGAGCAGTTCTTC. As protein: CASSLAGGGPYNEQFF.

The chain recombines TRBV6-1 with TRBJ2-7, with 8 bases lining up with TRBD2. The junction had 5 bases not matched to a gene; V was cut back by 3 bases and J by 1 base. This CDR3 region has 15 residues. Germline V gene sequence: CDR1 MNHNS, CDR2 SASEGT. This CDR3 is CASSEETSGSYEQYF. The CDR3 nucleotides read TGTGCCAGCAGTGAGGAAACTAGCGGATCCTACGAGCAGTACTTC.

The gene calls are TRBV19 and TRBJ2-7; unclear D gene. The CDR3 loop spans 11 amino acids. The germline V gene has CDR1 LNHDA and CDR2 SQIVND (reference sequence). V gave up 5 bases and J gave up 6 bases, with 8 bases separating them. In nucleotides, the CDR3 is TGTGCCAGTAGTGCTAGATCCGAGCAGTACTTC. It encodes CASSARSEQYF.